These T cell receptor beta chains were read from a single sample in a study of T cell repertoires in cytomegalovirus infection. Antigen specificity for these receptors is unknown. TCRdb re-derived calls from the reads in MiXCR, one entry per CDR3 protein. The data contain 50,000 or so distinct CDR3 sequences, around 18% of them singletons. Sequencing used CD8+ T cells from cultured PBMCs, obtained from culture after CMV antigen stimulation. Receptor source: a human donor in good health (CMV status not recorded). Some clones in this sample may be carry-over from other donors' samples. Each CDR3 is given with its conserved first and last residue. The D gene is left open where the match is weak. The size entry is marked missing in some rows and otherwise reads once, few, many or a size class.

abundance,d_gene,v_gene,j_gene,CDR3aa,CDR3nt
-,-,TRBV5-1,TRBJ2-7,CASRNYIGGHDEQYF,TGCGCCAGCAGAAACTACATTGGGGGACACGACGAGCAGTACTTC
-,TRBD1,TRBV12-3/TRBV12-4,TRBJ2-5,CASSHRDRQETQYF,TGTGCCAGCAGTCACCGGGACAGACAAGAGACCCAGTACTTC
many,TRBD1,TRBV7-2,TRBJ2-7,CASSPGQGGFNEQYF,TGTGCCAGCAGCCCCGGACAGGGCGGTTTTAACGAGCAGTACTTC
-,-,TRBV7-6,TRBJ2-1,CASSSRPGQSYNEQFF,TGTGCCAGCAGCTCGCGACCCGGCCAGTCCTACAATGAGCAGTTCTTC
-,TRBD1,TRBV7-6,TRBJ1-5,CASSPWDSDNQPQHF,TGTGCCAGCAGCCCCTGGGACAGCGACAATCAGCCCCAGCATTTT
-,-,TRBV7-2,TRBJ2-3,CASRQLNEVTDTQYF,TGTGCCAGCCGTCAGCTTAATGAGGTCACAGATACGCAGTATTTT
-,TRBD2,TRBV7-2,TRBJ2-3,CASSLGGGRASTDTQYF,TGTGCCAGCAGCTTAGGGGGCGGGAGGGCAAGCACAGATACGCAGTATTTT
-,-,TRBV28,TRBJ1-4,CASSPDSQGGEKLFF,TGTGCCAGCAGTCCCGATTCACAGGGTGGTGAAAAACTGTTTTTT
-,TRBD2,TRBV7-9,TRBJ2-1,CASSSRTSGPYNEQFF,TGTGCCAGCAGCTCCCGGACTAGCGGGCCCTACAATGAGCAGTTCTTC
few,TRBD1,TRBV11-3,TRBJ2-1,CASSLGQGHNEQFF,TGTGCCAGCAGCCTGGGACAGGGCCACAATGAGCAGTTCTTC
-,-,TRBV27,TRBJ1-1,CASSLSAGQTEAFF,TGTGCCAGCAGTTTATCGGCGGGGCAAACTGAAGCTTTCTTT
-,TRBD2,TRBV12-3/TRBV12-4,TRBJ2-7,CASKTSGGSYEQYF,TGTGCCAGCAAAACTAGCGGGGGCTCCTACGAGCAGTACTTC
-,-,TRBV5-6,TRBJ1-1,CASSLATGVNTEAFF,TGTGCCAGCAGCTTGGCGACAGGAGTTAACACTGAAGCTTTCTTT
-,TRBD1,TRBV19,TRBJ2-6,CASSVLGTGDTGANVLTF,TGTGCCAGTAGTGTCCTAGGGACAGGGGACACTGGGGCCAACGTCCTGACTTTC
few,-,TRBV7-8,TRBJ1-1,CASSLDMNTEAFF,TGTGCCAGCAGCTTAGATATGAACACTGAAGCTTTCTTT
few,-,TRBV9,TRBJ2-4,CASSISSGKNIQYF,TGTGCCAGCAGCATATCAAGCGGGAAAAACATTCAGTACTTC
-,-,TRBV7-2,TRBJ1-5,CASSFGGNQPQHF,TGTGCCAGCAGCTTTGGGGGCAATCAGCCCCAGCATTTT
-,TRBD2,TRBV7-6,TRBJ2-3,CASRPSGGALDTQYF,TGTGCCAGCAGACCAAGCGGGGGGGCCTTAGATACGCAGTATTTT
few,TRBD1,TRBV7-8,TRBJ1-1,CASRGEGARNTEAFF,TGTGCCAGCAGAGGAGAGGGGGCGCGGAACACTGAAGCTTTCTTT
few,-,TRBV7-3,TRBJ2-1,CASSRVDHNEQFF,TGTGCCAGCAGTAGAGTGGACCACAATGAGCAGTTCTTC
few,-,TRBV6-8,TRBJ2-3,CASSWDFTDTQYF,TGTGCCAGCAGTTGGGACTTCACAGATACGCAGTATTTT
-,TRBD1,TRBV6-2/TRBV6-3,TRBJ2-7,CATQGPGQSYEQYF,TGTGCCACCCAGGGGCCGGGACAGTCCTACGAGCAGTACTTC
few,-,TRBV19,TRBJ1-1,CATYGHGVNTEAFF,TGTGCCACCTACGGCCACGGGGTGAACACTGAAGCTTTCTTT